This T cell receptor (beta chain) appears in the sequencing data of a study of CD8 T cells in Susac syndrome. Reverse transcription of roughly 0.5 to 1 ug RNA was carried out with random hexamers. Each CDR3 protein gets one entry after TCRdb re-called the immunoSEQ multiplex PCR reads with MiXCR. The repertoire holds around 100,000 distinct CDR3 sequences, about 96% seen once, with more than 0.3% in the top ten. Per the germline V gene, CDR1 is KGHDR and CDR2 is SFDVKD. The ends lost 9 bases at V and 4 bases at J; junction bases unmatched: 18. This CDR3 is built from 20 residues. Sequencing was carried out using CD8+ T cells from PBMCs. This sequence originates from a human donor with Susac syndrome. This chain connects TRBV24-1 to TRBJ2-1; TRBD2 aligns across 15 bases. The CDR3 here is CATGMGTGLAGGPGYNEQFF. In nucleotides, the CDR3 is TGTGCCACCGGAATGGGAACCGGACTAGCGGGAGGGCCGGGATACAATGAGCAGTTCTTC.